Listed below are T cell receptor beta chains from one sample, sequenced in a study of cytomegalovirus exposure and HLA in healthy donors. Clones were read by immunoSEQ multiplex PCR, and TCRdb kept only the in-frame ones, dropping some. This table has 100,000 to 150,000 clones, around three quarters appearing once. The sequenced sample consisted of PBMCs. The origin of the receptors is a female donor in good health and CMV-seronegative. The CDR3 runs from the conserved cysteine through the conserved F or W. Size is stated for part of the rows, as once, few or many counts, or as a class when the clone is expanded.

TRBV27,NA,CASFSGTGGGEQYF
TRBV29-1,NA,CSVRLEQFF
TRBV16,NA,CACSQLSGQGTDTQYF
TRBV27,NA,CASSLRGNVGTQYF
TRBV29-1,NA,CSVVDRGKVNYGYTF
TRBV6-1,few,CASRQGGVETQYF
TRBV19,NA,CASSITGTSGANEQFF
TRBV27,NA,CASRRMADNSPLHF
TRBV28,NA,CASSLRAGGYEQYF
TRBV2,NA,CASSEHLEAGYGYTF
TRBV28,NA,CASSLWSGEQFF
TRBV28,few,CASKGGSSGANVLTF
TRBV5-6,NA,CASSTGLAGSYEQYF
TRBV7-6,NA,CASSLGVPGAGNTIYF
TRBV6-1,NA,CASSEGRGLAGGPGGDTQYF
TRBV11-2,NA,CASSLDRGQSYGYTF
TRBV18,NA,CASSTGTSSYEQYF
TRBV25-1,few,CASSEIWEAGNTIYF
TRBV29-1,NA,CSTRGTVKGTDTQYF
TRBV5-1,NA,CASSSGTENQPQHF
TRBV7-9,NA,CASSLGAGAYNEQFF
TRBV14,NA,CASSQGGLAGEEQYF
TRBV5-1,NA,CATSDGLSGNTIYF
TRBV6-5,NA,CASIHRGGQFF
TRBV25-1,NA,CASRDNSYEQYF
TRBV5-1,once,CASSLKGQPSGETQYF
TRBV6-1,NA,CASSEDSERTWRAFF
TRBV18,NA,CASSPPGLPPGGGELFF
TRBV30,few,CAWSDQGEAFF
TRBV18,NA,CASSPQGQSYEQYF
TRBV19,once,CASKGLAGTDTQYF
TRBV30,NA,CAGSDRGGNSPLHF
TRBV2,NA,CASGRERGNTIYF
TRBV20-1,NA,CSARFGETQYF
TRBV5-1,NA,CASSLDTGNYEQYF
TRBV5-1,NA,CASSPLVGGGTGELFF
TRBV7-9,NA,CSSSPRADTGELFF
TRBV14,NA,CASSLGTGGLDTQYF
TRBV18,NA,CASSPGTGSSYEQYF
TRBV28,NA,CASSSSGPAQHF
TRBV4-1,once,CASSQVSGNSPLHF